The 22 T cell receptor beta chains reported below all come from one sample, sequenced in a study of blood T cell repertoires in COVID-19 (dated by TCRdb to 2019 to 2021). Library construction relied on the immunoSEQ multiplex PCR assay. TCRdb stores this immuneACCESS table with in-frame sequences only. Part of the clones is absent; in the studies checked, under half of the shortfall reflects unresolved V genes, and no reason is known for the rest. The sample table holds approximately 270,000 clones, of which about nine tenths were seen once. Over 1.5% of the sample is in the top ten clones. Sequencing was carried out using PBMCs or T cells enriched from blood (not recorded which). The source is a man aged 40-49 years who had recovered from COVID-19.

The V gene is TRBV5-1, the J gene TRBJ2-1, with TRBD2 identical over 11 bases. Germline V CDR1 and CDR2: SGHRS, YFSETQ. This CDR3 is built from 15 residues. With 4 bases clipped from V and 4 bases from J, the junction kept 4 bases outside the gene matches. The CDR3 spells CASSPLAGGYNEQFF. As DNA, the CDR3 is TGCGCCAGCAGCCCCCTAGCGGGAGGTTACAATGAGCAGTTCTTC. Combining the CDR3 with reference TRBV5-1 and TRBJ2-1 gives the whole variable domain KAGVTQTPRYLIKTRGQQVTLSCSPISGHRSVSWYQQTPGQGLQFLFEYFSETQRNKGNFPGRFSGRQFSNSRSEMNVSTLELGDSALYLCASSPLAGGYNEQFFGPGTRLTVL.

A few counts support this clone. The CDR3 DNA sequence: TGTGCCAGCTCACCAAATCCAGGGGGCAATCAGCCCCAGCATTTT. Its protein is CASSPNPGGNQPQHF. This rearrangement joins TRBV18 to TRBJ1-5; D is possibly TRBD1 (6 bases). The germline CDR1 and CDR2 sequences are KGHSH and LQKENI. Trimming shortened V by 2 bases and J by 2 bases, and 10 bases separated the two germline ends. The CDR3 is made up of 15 amino acids. The complete variable domain, with remaining parts taken from reference TRBV18 and TRBJ1-5, reads NAGVMQNPRHLVRRRGQEARLRCSPMKGHSHVYWYRQLPEEGLKFMVYLQKENIIDESGMPKERFSAEFPKEGPSILRIQQVVRGDSAAYFCASSPNPGGNQPQHFGDGTRLSIL.

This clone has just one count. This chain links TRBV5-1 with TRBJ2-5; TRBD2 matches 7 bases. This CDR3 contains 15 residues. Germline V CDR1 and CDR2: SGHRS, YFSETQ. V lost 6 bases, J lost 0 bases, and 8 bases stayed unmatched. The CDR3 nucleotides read TGCGCCAGCAAAGGGGAAGCGGGGAACCAAGAGACCCAGTACTTC. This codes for CASKGEAGNQETQYF.

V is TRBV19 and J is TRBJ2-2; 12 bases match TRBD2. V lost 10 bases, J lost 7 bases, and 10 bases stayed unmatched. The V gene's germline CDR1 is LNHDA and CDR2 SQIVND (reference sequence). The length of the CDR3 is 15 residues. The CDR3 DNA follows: TGTGCCACATGCACTAGCGGGAGGCCCGGCGGGGAGCTGTTTTTT. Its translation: CATCTSGRPGGELFF.

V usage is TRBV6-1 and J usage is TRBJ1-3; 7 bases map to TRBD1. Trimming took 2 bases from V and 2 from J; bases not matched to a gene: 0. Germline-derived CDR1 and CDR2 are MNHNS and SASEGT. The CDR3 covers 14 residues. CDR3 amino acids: CASSETGAGNTIYF. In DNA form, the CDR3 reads TGTGCCAGCAGTGAAACAGGGGCTGGAAACACCATATATTTT.

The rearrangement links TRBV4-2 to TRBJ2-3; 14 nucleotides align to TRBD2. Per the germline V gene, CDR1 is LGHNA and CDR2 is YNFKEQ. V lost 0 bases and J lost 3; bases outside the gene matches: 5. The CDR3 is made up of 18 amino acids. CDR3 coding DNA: TGTGCCAGCAGCCAAGAGACTAGCGGGGGGGCGATGACAGATACGCAGTATTTT. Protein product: CASSQETSGGAMTDTQYF.

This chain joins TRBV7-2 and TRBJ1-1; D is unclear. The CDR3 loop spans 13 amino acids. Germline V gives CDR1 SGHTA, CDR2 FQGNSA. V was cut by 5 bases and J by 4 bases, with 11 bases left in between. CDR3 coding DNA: TGTGCCAGCAGCGCCGGGGAGGGCACTGAAGCTTTCTTT. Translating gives CASSAGEGTEAFF.

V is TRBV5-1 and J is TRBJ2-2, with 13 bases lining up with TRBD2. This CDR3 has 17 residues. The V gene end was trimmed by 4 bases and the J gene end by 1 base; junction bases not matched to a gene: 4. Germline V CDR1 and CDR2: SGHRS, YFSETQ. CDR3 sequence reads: CASSKGLAGLNTGELFF. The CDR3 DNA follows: TGCGCCAGCAGCAAGGGACTAGCGGGACTGAACACCGGGGAGCTGTTTTTT.

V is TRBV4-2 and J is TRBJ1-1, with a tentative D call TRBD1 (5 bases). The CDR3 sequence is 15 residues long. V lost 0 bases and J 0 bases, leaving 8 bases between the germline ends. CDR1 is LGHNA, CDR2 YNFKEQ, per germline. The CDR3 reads CASSQDPGVNTEAFF. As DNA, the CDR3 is TGTGCCAGCAGCCAAGATCCGGGGGTGAACACTGAAGCTTTCTTT.

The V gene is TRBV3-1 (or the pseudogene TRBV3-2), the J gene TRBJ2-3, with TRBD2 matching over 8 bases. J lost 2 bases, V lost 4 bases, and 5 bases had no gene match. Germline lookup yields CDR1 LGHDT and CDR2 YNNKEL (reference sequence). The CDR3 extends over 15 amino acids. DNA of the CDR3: TGTGCCAGCAGCCCAAGAGCGGGGGACACAGATACGCAGTATTTT. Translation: CASSPRAGDTDTQYF.

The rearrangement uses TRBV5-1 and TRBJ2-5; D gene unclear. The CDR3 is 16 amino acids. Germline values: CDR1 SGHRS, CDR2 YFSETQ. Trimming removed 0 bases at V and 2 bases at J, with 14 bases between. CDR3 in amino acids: CASSLGGESPQETQYF. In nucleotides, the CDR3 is TGCGCCAGCAGCTTGGGAGGCGAATCCCCACAAGAGACCCAGTACTTC.

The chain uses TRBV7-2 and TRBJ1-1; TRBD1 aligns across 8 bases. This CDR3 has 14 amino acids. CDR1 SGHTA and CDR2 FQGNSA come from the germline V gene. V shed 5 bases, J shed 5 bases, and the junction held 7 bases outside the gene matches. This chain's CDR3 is CASSHPQGATEAFF. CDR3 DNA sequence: TGTGCCAGCAGCCATCCCCAGGGGGCAACTGAAGCTTTCTTT.

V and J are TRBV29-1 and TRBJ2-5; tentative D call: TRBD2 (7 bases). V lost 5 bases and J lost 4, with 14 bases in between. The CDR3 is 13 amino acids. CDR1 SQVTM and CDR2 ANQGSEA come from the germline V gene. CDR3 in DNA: TGCAGCGTTAGGGGGGGGCCGGGAGAGACCCAGTACTTC. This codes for CSVRGGPGETQYF.

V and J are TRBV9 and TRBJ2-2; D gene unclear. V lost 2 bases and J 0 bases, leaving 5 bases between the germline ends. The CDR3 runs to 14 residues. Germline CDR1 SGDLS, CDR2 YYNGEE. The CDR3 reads CASSVQTNTGELFF. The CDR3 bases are TGTGCCAGCAGCGTTCAGACGAACACCGGGGAGCTGTTTTTT.

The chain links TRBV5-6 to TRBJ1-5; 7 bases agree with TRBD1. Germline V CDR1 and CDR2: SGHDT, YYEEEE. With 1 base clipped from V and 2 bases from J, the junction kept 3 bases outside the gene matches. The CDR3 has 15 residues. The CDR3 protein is CASSLTGVRNQPQHF. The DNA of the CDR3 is TGTGCCAGCAGCTTGACAGGGGTGCGCAATCAGCCCCAGCATTTT.

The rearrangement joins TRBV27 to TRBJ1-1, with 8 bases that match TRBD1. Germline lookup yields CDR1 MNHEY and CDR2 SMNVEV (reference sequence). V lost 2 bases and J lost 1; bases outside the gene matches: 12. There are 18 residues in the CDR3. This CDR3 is CASSLHWTGHGGNTEAFF. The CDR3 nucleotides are TGTGCCAGCAGTTTACATTGGACAGGGCATGGTGGGAACACTGAAGCTTTCTTT.

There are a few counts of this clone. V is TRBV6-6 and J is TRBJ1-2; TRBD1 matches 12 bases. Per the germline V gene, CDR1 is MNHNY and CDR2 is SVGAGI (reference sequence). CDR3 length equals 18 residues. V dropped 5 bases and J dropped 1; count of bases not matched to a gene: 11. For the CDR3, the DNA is TGTGCCAGCAGTCCCCACCCGGGACAGGGGGCGCTTAACTATGGCTACACCTTC. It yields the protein CASSPHPGQGALNYGYTF.

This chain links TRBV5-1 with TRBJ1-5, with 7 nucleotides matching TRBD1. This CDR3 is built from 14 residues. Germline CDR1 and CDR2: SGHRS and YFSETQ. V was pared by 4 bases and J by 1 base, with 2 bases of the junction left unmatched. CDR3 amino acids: CASSPGQSNQPQHF. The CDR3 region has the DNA TGCGCCAGCAGCCCGGGACAGAGCAATCAGCCCCAGCATTTT.

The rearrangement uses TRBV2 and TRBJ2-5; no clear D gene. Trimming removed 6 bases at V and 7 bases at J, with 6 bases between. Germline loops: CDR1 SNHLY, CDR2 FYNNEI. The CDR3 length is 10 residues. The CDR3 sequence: CASSAGTQYF. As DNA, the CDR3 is TGTGCCAGCAGCGCCGGGACCCAGTACTTC.

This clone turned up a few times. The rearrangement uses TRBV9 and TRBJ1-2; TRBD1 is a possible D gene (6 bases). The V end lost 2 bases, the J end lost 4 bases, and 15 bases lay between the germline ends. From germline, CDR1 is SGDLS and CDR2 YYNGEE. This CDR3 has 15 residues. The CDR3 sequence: CASSVSPGEGYGYTF. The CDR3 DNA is TGTGCCAGCAGCGTTAGCCCAGGGGAAGGCTATGGCTACACCTTC.

In nucleotides, the CDR3 is TGTGCCAGCAGCCCGGAGGGGTTAGCCACAGATACGCAGTATTTT. Encoded protein: CASSPEGLATDTQYF. J is TRBJ2-3 and V is TRBV7-3, with a possible D match to TRBD2 (6 bases). The germline V gene encodes CDR1 SGHTA and CDR2 FQGTGA. Deletions cut 5 bases from V and 2 bases from J, with 14 bases between. The CDR3 covers 15 residues.

CDR3 DNA: TGCGCCAGCAGCCAACAACCCTTCAGGGAGCAGTATTTT. This sequence encodes CASSQQPFREQYF. This chain uses TRBV4-1 with TRBJ2-3; weak D call: TRBD1 (5 bases). Germline values: CDR1 MGHRA, CDR2 YSYEKL. The CDR3 consists of 13 residues. Trimming cost V 2 bases and J 11 bases, with 14 bases left between them.